Listed below are T cell receptor beta chains from one sample, sequenced in a study of early T cells in non-severe SARS-CoV-2 infection. MiXCR, run by TCRdb on the 5' RACE reads, gives a single entry per CDR3 protein. The sample contains around 49,000 distinct CDR3 sequences, roughly 4% of which appear only once. The specimen was whole blood. These receptor sequences come from an adult who was a healthcare worker with PCR-confirmed SARS-CoV-2 infection or an uninfected control (not recorded which). CDR3s include the opening cysteine and the closing phenylalanine or tryptophan. The size of a clone is reported for some rows only, either as once, few or many, or as a class for expanded clones.

CDR3aa: CASSEMSGGSPYEQYF
j_gene: TRBJ2-7
abundance: many
v_gene: TRBV2

CDR3aa: CASSQDRGRNEQFF
j_gene: TRBJ2-1
abundance: NA
v_gene: TRBV3-1

CDR3aa: CASRLGGRSNEQFF
j_gene: TRBJ2-1
abundance: many
v_gene: TRBV12-3/TRBV12-4

CDR3aa: CASSYSGGSWETQYF
j_gene: TRBJ2-5
abundance: medium-sized
v_gene: TRBV6-2/TRBV6-3

CDR3aa: CASSVGLLVWVTPGSCFF
j_gene: TRBJ2-2
abundance: NA
v_gene: TRBV9

CDR3aa: CASSFWGASEAFF
j_gene: TRBJ1-1
abundance: many
v_gene: TRBV11-2

CDR3aa: CASSLRGSRLGEQFF
j_gene: TRBJ2-1
abundance: NA
v_gene: TRBV12-3/TRBV12-4

CDR3aa: CASSWDRGDGYTF
j_gene: TRBJ1-2
abundance: few
v_gene: TRBV11-2

CDR3aa: CASSPQGNLEAFF
j_gene: TRBJ1-1
abundance: many
v_gene: TRBV7-9

CDR3aa: CASSLLAGSRTDTQYF
j_gene: TRBJ2-3
abundance: many
v_gene: TRBV18

CDR3aa: CASSFGAGGYTGELFF
j_gene: TRBJ2-2
abundance: NA
v_gene: TRBV27

CDR3aa: CASSRGYSYEQYF
j_gene: TRBJ2-7
abundance: many
v_gene: TRBV19

CDR3aa: CASSPLSWGVSSYEQYF
j_gene: TRBJ2-7
abundance: many
v_gene: TRBV27

CDR3aa: CASSASGERNTQYF
j_gene: TRBJ2-3
abundance: few
v_gene: TRBV10-1

CDR3aa: CSARPTFNSYEQYF
j_gene: TRBJ2-7
abundance: many
v_gene: TRBV20-1

CDR3aa: CASGTRTGELFF
j_gene: TRBJ2-2
abundance: NA
v_gene: TRBV7-3

CDR3aa: CASSPSGRAGETQYF
j_gene: TRBJ2-5
abundance: few
v_gene: TRBV6-6

CDR3aa: CASSLAGSGNTIYF
j_gene: TRBJ1-3
abundance: NA
v_gene: TRBV7-9

CDR3aa: CASSPSRNQPQHF
j_gene: TRBJ1-5
abundance: few
v_gene: TRBV18

CDR3aa: CASTGHYGYTF
j_gene: TRBJ1-2
abundance: many
v_gene: TRBV28

CDR3aa: CASSSRGPGEAFF
j_gene: TRBJ1-1
abundance: NA
v_gene: TRBV27

CDR3aa: CATSRGITDTQYF
j_gene: TRBJ2-3
abundance: few
v_gene: TRBV15

CDR3aa: CSARDLGYSTDTQYF
j_gene: TRBJ2-3
abundance: many
v_gene: TRBV20-1

CDR3aa: CASTDGLRGANVLTF
j_gene: TRBJ2-6
abundance: NA
v_gene: TRBV10-2

CDR3aa: CASSQLGLVEETQYF
j_gene: TRBJ2-5
abundance: many
v_gene: TRBV14

CDR3aa: CASSSRDRGFQNEKLFF
j_gene: TRBJ1-4
abundance: many
v_gene: TRBV5-8

CDR3aa: CATHTGQPFSPLHF
j_gene: TRBJ1-6
abundance: many
v_gene: TRBV10-3

CDR3aa: CASRSAAGGPDEQYF
j_gene: TRBJ2-7
abundance: many
v_gene: TRBV7-3

CDR3aa: CAWSAKILGISNEQYF
j_gene: TRBJ2-7
abundance: NA
v_gene: TRBV30

CDR3aa: CASSQGVAYEQYF
j_gene: TRBJ2-7
abundance: many
v_gene: TRBV4-3

CDR3aa: CASSLIGEAQYF
j_gene: TRBJ2-5
abundance: many
v_gene: TRBV7-2

CDR3aa: CASRVHSEETQYF
j_gene: TRBJ2-5
abundance: many
v_gene: TRBV13

CDR3aa: CASSPLENTGELFF
j_gene: TRBJ2-2
abundance: many
v_gene: TRBV27

CDR3aa: CSVGTRTYNEQFF
j_gene: TRBJ2-1
abundance: many
v_gene: TRBV29-1

CDR3aa: CASSPGQGAPAEAFF
j_gene: TRBJ1-1
abundance: few
v_gene: TRBV7-2

CDR3aa: CASSYVQHQPQHF
j_gene: TRBJ1-5
abundance: many
v_gene: TRBV6-5

CDR3aa: CASSPTRADTQYF
j_gene: TRBJ2-3
abundance: many
v_gene: TRBV4-2

CDR3aa: CAWSRRLADYEQYF
j_gene: TRBJ2-7
abundance: many
v_gene: TRBV30

CDR3aa: CATSVLGEETQYF
j_gene: TRBJ2-5
abundance: many
v_gene: TRBV24-1

CDR3aa: CASSMGQGAETQYF
j_gene: TRBJ2-5
abundance: many
v_gene: TRBV19

CDR3aa: CASSLDGLETQYF
j_gene: TRBJ2-5
abundance: few
v_gene: TRBV11-2

CDR3aa: CSARDGGRYEQYF
j_gene: TRBJ2-7
abundance: many
v_gene: TRBV20-1

CDR3aa: CASSFQGSEKLFF
j_gene: TRBJ1-4
abundance: many
v_gene: TRBV4-1

CDR3aa: CASSPSEVEPQHF
j_gene: TRBJ1-5
abundance: NA
v_gene: TRBV18

CDR3aa: CSGVAGRKQFF
j_gene: TRBJ2-1
abundance: many
v_gene: TRBV29-1

CDR3aa: CSASLTAASGSYEQFF
j_gene: TRBJ2-1
abundance: few
v_gene: TRBV20-1

CDR3aa: CASSYSTGRSSYEQYF
j_gene: TRBJ2-7
abundance: many
v_gene: TRBV6-5

CDR3aa: CAWARQGASRTGELFF
j_gene: TRBJ2-2
abundance: few
v_gene: TRBV30

CDR3aa: CATSDRLGSSTDTQYF
j_gene: TRBJ2-3
abundance: many
v_gene: TRBV24-1

CDR3aa: CASSITPTYEQYF
j_gene: TRBJ2-7
abundance: many
v_gene: TRBV19

CDR3aa: CASRIGQGSDEQFF
j_gene: TRBJ2-1
abundance: few
v_gene: TRBV6-5

CDR3aa: CSARDLGLPSDQPQHF
j_gene: TRBJ1-5
abundance: many
v_gene: TRBV20-1